The clone carrying this T cell receptor (beta chain) was observed a few times. The CDR3 is 16 residues long. The V segment lost 3 bases and the J segment 3 bases; nucleotides outside the gene matches: 4. Germline values: CDR1 SGHTA, CDR2 FQGNSA. Method: immunoSEQ multiplex PCR; TCRdb's copy keeps in-frame clones and lacks some. The sample consists of hundreds of thousands of clones, around 87% of them appearing once. This entry belongs to a study of shared T cell receptors in the human thymus. The same specimen was also included in a second study, on human thymus T cells.

This receptor was identified in a boy less than two years old with a congenital heart defect. Sequencing was performed on thymocytes. The chain couples TRBV7-2 to TRBJ2-3; TRBD2 matches at 12 bases. Here the CDR3 reads CASSLSLAGGTDTQYF. CDR3 bases: TGTGCCAGCAGCTTGTCCCTAGCGGGAGGGACAGATACGCAGTATTTT.